The rows below give T cell receptor beta chains drawn from one sample of a study of T-cell reconstitution after alpha-beta-depleted transplantation in children. TCRdb passed the PCR reads through MiXCR, listing each CDR3 protein once. The repertoire holds 700,000 or so distinct CDR3 sequences, with roughly 13% as singletons. The input for sequencing was PBMCs, taken before TCRalphabeta/CD19-depleted stem cell transplant. These receptors were obtained from a girl aged 2 to 10 with congenital amegakaryocytic thrombocytopenia, due to receive a stem cell transplant. CDR3s include the opening cysteine and the closing phenylalanine or tryptophan. The D gene is left open where the match is weak. Only part of the rows carry a size: once, few, many, or a class if the clone is expanded.

D: -
size: few
V: TRBV20-1
J: TRBJ2-7
CDR3: CSASNWHYEQYF
DNA: TGCAGTGCTAGTAACTGGCACTACGAGCAGTACTTC

D: -
size: many
V: TRBV7-8
J: TRBJ2-1
CDR3: CASSLGVAGNGYEQFF
DNA: TGTGCCAGCAGCTTAGGTGTGGCGGGGAACGGCTATGAGCAGTTCTTC

D: TRBD2
size: many
V: TRBV5-1
J: TRBJ2-1
CDR3: CASSAQTSGYNEQFF
DNA: TGCGCCAGCAGCGCCCAGACTAGCGGCTACAATGAGCAGTTCTTC

D: -
size: many
V: TRBV10-1
J: TRBJ2-2
CDR3: CASQVDTNTGELFF
DNA: TGCGCCAGCCAAGTAGATACGAACACCGGGGAGCTGTTTTTT

D: TRBD2
size: -
V: TRBV29-1
J: TRBJ2-5
CDR3: CSVQGGRGRETQYF
DNA: TGCAGCGTTCAGGGCGGGAGGGGTAGGGAGACCCAGTACTTC

D: -
size: many
V: TRBV6-2/TRBV6-3
J: TRBJ2-4
CDR3: CASSYLGRRERLAKNIQYF
DNA: TGTGCCAGCAGTTACTTAGGCAGAAGAGAACGTCTAGCCAAAAACATTCAGTACTTC

D: -
size: few
V: TRBV5-8
J: TRBJ1-5
CDR3: CASSLGGRGTHF
DNA: TGTGCCAGCAGCTTGGGTGGTCGGGGGACTCATTTT

D: TRBD2
size: once
V: TRBV20-1
J: TRBJ2-1
CDR3: CSARDRLAGYDNEQFF
DNA: TGCAGTGCTAGAGACCGACTAGCGGGATATGACAATGAGCAGTTCTTC

D: -
size: -
V: TRBV29-1
J: TRBJ1-2
CDR3: CSSRDVDGYTF
DNA: TGCAGCTCGCGGGACGTGGATGGCTACACCTTC

D: TRBD2
size: many
V: TRBV5-4
J: TRBJ2-1
CDR3: CASSLELAGVVSFNEQFF
DNA: TGTGCCAGCAGCTTGGAACTAGCGGGAGTTGTGTCATTCAATGAGCAGTTCTTC

D: TRBD2
size: many
V: TRBV15
J: TRBJ2-2
CDR3: CATSRDLTSVLLDTGELFF
DNA: TGTGCCACCAGCAGAGATCTAACTAGCGTCCTCCTAGACACCGGGGAGCTGTTTTTT